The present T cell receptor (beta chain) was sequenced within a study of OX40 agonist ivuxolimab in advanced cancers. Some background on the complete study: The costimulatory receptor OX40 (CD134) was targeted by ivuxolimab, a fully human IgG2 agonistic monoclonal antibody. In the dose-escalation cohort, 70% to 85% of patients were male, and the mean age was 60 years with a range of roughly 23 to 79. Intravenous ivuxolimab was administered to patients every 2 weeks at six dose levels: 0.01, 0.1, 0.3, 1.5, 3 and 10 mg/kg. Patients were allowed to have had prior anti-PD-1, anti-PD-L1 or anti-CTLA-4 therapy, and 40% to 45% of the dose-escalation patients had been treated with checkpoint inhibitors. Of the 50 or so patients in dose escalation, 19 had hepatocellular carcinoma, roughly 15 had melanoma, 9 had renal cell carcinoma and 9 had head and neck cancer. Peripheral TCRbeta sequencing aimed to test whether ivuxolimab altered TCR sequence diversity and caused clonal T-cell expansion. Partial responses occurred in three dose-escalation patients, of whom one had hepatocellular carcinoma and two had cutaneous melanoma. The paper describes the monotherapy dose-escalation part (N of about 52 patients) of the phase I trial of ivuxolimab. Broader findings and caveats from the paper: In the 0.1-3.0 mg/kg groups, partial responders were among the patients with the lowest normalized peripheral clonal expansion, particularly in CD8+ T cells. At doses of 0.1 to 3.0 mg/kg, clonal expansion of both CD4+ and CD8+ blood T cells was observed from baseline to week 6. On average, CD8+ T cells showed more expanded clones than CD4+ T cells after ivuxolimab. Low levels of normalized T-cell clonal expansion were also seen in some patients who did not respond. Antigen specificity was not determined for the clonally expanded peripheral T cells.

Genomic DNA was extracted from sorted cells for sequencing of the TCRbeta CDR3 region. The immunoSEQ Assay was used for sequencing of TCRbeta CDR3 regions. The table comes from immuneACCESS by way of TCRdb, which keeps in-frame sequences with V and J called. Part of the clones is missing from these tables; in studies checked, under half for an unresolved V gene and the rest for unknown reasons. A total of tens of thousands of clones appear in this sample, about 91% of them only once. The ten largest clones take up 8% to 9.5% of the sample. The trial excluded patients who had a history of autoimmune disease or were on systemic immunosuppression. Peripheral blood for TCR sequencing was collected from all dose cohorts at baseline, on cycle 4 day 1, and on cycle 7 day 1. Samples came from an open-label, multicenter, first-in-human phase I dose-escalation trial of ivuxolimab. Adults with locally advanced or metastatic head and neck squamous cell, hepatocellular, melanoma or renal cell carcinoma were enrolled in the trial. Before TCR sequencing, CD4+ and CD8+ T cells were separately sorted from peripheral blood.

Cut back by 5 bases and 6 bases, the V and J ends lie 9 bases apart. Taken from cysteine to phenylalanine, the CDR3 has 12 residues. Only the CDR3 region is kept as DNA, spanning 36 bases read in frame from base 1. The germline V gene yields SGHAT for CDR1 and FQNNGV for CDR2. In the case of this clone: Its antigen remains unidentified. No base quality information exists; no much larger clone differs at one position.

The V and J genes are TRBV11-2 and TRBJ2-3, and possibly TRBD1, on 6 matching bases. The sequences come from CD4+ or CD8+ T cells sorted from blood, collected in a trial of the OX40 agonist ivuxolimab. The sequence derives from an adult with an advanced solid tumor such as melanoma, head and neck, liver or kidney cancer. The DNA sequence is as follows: TGTGCCAGCAGCCCAGGGGCTGATACGCAGTATTTT. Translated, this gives CASSPGADTQYF.